The rows below give T cell receptor beta chains drawn from one sample of a study of cytomegalovirus exposure and HLA in healthy donors. Assay: immunoSEQ multiplex PCR; the TCRdb copy retains only in-frame clones and omits some. Its table records about 130,000 clones. Source material: PBMCs. The receptors stem from a woman aged 60-75 years in good health and CMV-seronegative. The CDR3 runs from the conserved cysteine through the conserved F or W. The D gene is left open where the match is weak.

J gene | D gene | V gene | CDR3 DNA | CDR3 protein
TRBJ1-3 | TRBD1 | TRBV5-6 | TGTGCCAGCAGCTGGGGGACAGGGTTAGCTGGAAACACCATATATTTT | CASSWGTGLAGNTIYF
TRBJ2-3 | TRBD2 | TRBV5-5 | TGTGCCAGCAGCCTAGCGGGGAGCACAGATACGCAGTATTTT | CASSLAGSTDTQYF
TRBJ2-7 | TRBD1 | TRBV23-1 | TGCGCCAGCAGTCCCCGGGACAGGGAAGTCGAGCAGTACTTC | CASSPRDREVEQYF
TRBJ1-2 | - | TRBV7-8 | TGTGCCAGCAGCCCAGGGACACGCTATGGCTACACCTTC | CASSPGTRYGYTF
TRBJ1-5 | TRBD1 | TRBV19 | TGTGCCAGTAGCGATACAGGGGATCAGCCCCAGCATTTT | CASSDTGDQPQHF
TRBJ2-1 | TRBD2 | TRBV2 | TGTGCCAGCAGTCGACTAGCGTTCATTACCTACAATGAGCAGTTCTTC | CASSRLAFITYNEQFF
TRBJ2-7 | - | TRBV9 | TGTGCCAGCAGCGTAGGTCAGGGGAAATACGAGCAGTACTTC | CASSVGQGKYEQYF
TRBJ2-7 | TRBD2 | TRBV27 | TGTGCCAGCAGCAGGACGGGGGGGGCCTACGAGCAGTACTTC | CASSRTGGAYEQYF
TRBJ2-5 | - | TRBV5-8 | TGTGCCAGCAGCCCGCGGGGAGGAAGGGAGACCCAGTACTTC | CASSPRGGRETQYF
TRBJ1-5 | - | TRBV9 | TGTGCCAGCAGCGTAGCCTCGGACGGGGATAGCAATCAGCCCCAGCATTTT | CASSVASDGDSNQPQHF
TRBJ2-5 | TRBD1 | TRBV27 | TGTGCCAGCAGCCGGGACAGGGGAAGGGAGACCCAGTACTTC | CASSRDRGRETQYF
TRBJ2-5 | - | TRBV6-5 | TGTGCCAGCAGTTACTCCGGACAGCCCCAAGAGACCCAGTACTTC | CASSYSGQPQETQYF
TRBJ1-3 | - | TRBV10-3 | TGTGCCATCACCCCCTATACCGAAACTGGAAACACCATATATTTT | CAITPYTETGNTIYF
TRBJ1-1 | TRBD1 | TRBV28 | TGTGCCAGCAGTTTATGGGGCTGGGGCGATGGGGGCGGCGTACAGGGGGCCGACACTGAAGCTTTCTTT | CASSLWGWGDGGGVQGADTEAFF
TRBJ1-3 | - | TRBV11-2 | TGTGCCAGCAGCCGTGGTCGGGGGGCTCGGGGAAACACCATATATTTT | CASSRGRGARGNTIYF
TRBJ1-4 | TRBD1 | TRBV6-6 | TGTGCCAGCAGTTACTCACAGGGGGATAGTGAAAAACTGTTTTTT | CASSYSQGDSEKLFF
TRBJ1-5 | - | TRBV5-4 | TGTGCCAGCAGATGTCCGGAGTATAGCAATCAGCCCCAGCATTTT | CASRCPEYSNQPQHF
TRBJ1-1 | - | TRBV23-1 | TGCGCCAGCAGTCAATCGAGACCTGGGGCCACCGATGATGAAGCTTTCTTT | CASSQSRPGATDDEAFF
TRBJ1-2 | - | TRBV28 | TGTGCCACAAAGGCCGGGACATATGCTAACTATGGCTACACCTTC | CATKAGTYANYGYTF
TRBJ1-6 | TRBD1 | TRBV30 | TGTGCCTGGAGTGTATTGGGCAGGGGGGATTCACCCCTCCACTTT | CAWSVLGRGDSPLHF
TRBJ2-2 | TRBD2 | TRBV9 | TGTGCCAGCAGCGTTAGCGGGGGGGAAATAACCGGGGAGCTGTTTTTT | CASSVSGGEITGELFF
TRBJ1-1 | - | TRBV14 | TGTGCCAGCAGCCAAGGGCCCCGAGGGGCGACTAGTGGAGCTTTCTTT | CASSQGPRGATSGAFF
TRBJ1-5 | - | TRBV6-5 | TGTGCCAGCAGTTACGGTTCAGGTCTCAATCAGCCCCAGCATTTT | CASSYGSGLNQPQHF
TRBJ1-2 | - | TRBV5-1 | TGCGCCAGCTACGGGCGGGATATCTCTGGCTACACCTTC | CASYGRDISGYTF
TRBJ1-1 | - | TRBV28 | TGTGCCAGCAGTTTATATGCAGGGATCACGAACACTGAAGCTTTCTTT | CASSLYAGITNTEAFF
TRBJ2-5 | - | TRBV7-3 | TGTGCCAGCAGCTTATTCAGGGGCGGGGAGACCCAGTACTTC | CASSLFRGGETQYF
TRBJ1-4 | TRBD1 | TRBV6-5 | TGTGCCAGCAAAACAGGGGTAACTAATGAAAAACTGTTTTTT | CASKTGVTNEKLFF
TRBJ2-3 | TRBD1 | TRBV6-4 | TGTGCCAGCAGTGACTCTACAGGGGGCCGCACAGATACGCAGTATTTT | CASSDSTGGRTDTQYF
TRBJ2-7 | TRBD1 | TRBV28 | TGTGCCAGCACCACCCCGGGGACAGCCTCCTACGAGCAGTACTTC | CASTTPGTASYEQYF
TRBJ1-1 | - | TRBV4-1 | TGCGCCAGCAGCCCACAAGGGGGGGGGAACACTGAAGCTTTCTTT | CASSPQGGGNTEAFF
TRBJ1-6 | TRBD1 | TRBV2 | TGTGCCAGCAGGCCCAAGACAGGGGGGAATTCACCCCTCCACTTT | CASRPKTGGNSPLHF
TRBJ2-2 | - | TRBV28 | TGTGCCAGCAGTGGGCCAGGGGACACCGGGGAGCTGTTTTTT | CASSGPGDTGELFF
TRBJ1-1 | - | TRBV27 | TGTGCCAGCAGTCTCAGAGCGGACAGTGCTGAAGCTTTCTTT | CASSLRADSAEAFF
TRBJ2-2 | - | TRBV10-1 | TGCGCCAGCAGCCCGAGGACAGCTAACACCGGGGAGCTGTTTTTT | CASSPRTANTGELFF
TRBJ2-5 | - | TRBV11-3 | TGTGCCAGCAGCTTACGCTGGGGCGAGACCCAGTACTTC | CASSLRWGETQYF
TRBJ2-3 | - | TRBV5-1 | TGCGCCAGCCGCCCAGGGGAGAACACAGATACGCAGTATTTT | CASRPGENTDTQYF
TRBJ1-4 | - | TRBV6-5 | TGTGCCAGCAGTTACCTAACTAATGAAAAACTGTTTTTT | CASSYLTNEKLFF
TRBJ1-1 | - | TRBV5-6 | TGTGCCAGCAGCCCCCTTGGGGGGAAGACTGAAGCTTTCTTT | CASSPLGGKTEAFF
TRBJ1-1 | - | TRBV5-1 | TGCGCCAGCAGCTTGGACAGGGAAGCTTTCTTT | CASSLDREAFF
TRBJ2-6 | - | TRBV4-1 | TGCGCCAGCAGCCAAGAAGGGCCGGGGGGGGCCAACGTCCTGACTTTC | CASSQEGPGGANVLTF
TRBJ2-6 | - | TRBV2 | TGTGCCAGCAGCGAGCTTCAGGGTCCTGGGGCCAACGTCCTGACTTTC | CASSELQGPGANVLTF
TRBJ2-2 | - | TRBV4-2 | TGTGCCAGCAGCCAGGGGGCTAGCGGACATAACACCGGGGAGCTGTTTTTT | CASSQGASGHNTGELFF